The sequence of this T cell receptor beta chain was determined in a study of T cell changes during pregnancy in multiple sclerosis. This CDR3 region has 11 residues. Trimming pared 8 bases from V and 9 bases from J, leaving 16 bases between. The germline V gene has CDR1 SQVTM and CDR2 ANQGSEA. Data came from immunoSEQ multiplex PCR; TCRdb stores just in-frame clones and leaves some out. The table shows approximately 90,000 clones, with almost 95% occurring only once. The J gene is TRBJ1-2, the V gene TRBV29-1, with unresolved D. The receptor comes from a female donor with multiple sclerosis, enrolled in a pregnancy study. The input for sequencing was peripheral blood, taken after pregnancy. CDR3 DNA sequence: TGCAGCCAACGGGAGGGTGAAAGCTACACCTTC. Amino acids: CSQREGESYTF.